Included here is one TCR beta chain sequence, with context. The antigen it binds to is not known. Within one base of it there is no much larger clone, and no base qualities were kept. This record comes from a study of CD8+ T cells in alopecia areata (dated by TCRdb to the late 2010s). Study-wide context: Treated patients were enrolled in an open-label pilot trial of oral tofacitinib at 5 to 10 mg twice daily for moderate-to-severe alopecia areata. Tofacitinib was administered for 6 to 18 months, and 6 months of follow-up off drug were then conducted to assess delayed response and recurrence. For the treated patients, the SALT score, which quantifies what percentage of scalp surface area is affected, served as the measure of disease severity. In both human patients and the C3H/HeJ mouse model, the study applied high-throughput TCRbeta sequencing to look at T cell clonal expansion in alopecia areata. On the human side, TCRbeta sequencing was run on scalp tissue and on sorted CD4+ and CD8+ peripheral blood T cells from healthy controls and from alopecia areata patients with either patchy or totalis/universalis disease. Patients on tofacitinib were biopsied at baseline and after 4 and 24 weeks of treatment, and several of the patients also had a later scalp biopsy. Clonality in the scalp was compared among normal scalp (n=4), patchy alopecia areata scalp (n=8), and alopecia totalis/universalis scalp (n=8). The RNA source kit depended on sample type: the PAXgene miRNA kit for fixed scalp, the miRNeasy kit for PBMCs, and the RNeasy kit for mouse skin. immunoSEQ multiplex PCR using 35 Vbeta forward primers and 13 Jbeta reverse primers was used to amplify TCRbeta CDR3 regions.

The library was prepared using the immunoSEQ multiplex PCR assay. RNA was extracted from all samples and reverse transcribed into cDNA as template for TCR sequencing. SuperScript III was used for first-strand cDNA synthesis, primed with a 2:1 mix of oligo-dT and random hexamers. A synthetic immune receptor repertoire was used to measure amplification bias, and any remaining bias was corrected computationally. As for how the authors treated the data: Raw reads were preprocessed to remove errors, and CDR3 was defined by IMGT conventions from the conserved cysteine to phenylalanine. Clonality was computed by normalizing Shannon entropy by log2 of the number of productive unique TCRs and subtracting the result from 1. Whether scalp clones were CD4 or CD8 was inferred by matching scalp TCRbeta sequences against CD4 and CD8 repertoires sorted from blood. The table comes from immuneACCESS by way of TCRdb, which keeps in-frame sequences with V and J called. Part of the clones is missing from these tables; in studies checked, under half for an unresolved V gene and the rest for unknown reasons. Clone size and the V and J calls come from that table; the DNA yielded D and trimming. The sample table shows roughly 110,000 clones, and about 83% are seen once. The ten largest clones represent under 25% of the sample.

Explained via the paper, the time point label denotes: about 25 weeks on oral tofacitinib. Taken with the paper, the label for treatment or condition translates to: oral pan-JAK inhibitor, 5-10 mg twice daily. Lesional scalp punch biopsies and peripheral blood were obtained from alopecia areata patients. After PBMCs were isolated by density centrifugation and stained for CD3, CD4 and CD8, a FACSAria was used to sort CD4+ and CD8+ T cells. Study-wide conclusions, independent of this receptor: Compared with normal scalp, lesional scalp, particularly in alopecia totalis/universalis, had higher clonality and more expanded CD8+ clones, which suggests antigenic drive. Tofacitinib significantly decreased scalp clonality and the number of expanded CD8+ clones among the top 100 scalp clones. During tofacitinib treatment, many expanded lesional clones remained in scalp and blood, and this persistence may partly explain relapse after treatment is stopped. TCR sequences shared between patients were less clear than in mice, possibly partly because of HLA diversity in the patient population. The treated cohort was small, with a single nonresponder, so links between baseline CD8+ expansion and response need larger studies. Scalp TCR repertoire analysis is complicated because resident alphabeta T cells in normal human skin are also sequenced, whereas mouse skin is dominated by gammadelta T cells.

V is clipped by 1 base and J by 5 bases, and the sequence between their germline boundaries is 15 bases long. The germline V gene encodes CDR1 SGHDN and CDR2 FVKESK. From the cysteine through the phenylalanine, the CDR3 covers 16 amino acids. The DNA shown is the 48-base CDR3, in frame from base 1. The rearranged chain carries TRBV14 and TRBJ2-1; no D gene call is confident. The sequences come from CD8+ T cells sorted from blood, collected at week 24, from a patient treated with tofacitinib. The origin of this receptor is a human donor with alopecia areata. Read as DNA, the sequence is TGTGCCAGCAGCCAAGGGGCCGGGCGGCTAGACAATGAGCAGTTCTTC. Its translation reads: CASSQGAGRLDNEQFF.